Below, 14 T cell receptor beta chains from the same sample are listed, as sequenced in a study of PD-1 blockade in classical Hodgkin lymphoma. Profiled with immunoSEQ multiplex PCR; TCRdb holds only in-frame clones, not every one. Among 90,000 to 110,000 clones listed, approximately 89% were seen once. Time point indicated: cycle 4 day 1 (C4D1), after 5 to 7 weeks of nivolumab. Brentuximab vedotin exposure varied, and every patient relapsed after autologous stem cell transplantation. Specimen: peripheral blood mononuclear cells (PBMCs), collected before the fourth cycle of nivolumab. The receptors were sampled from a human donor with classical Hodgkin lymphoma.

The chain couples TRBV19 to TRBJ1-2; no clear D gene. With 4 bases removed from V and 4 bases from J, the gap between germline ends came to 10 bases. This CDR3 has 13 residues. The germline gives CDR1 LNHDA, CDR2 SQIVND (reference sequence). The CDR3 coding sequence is TGTGCCAGTAGTACGTCATTAGTCTATGGCTACACCTTC. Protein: CASSTSLVYGYTF.

The CDR3 DNA reads as TGTGCCAGTAGTATAGTGGGAGGCAGGGTAGCCACCGGGGAGCTGTTTTTT. It translates to CASSIVGGRVATGELFF. This sequence joins TRBV19 and TRBJ2-2; maybe TRBD2 (6 bases). Germline V CDR1 and CDR2: LNHDA, SQIVND (reference sequence). This CDR3 has 17 residues. Between the trimmed V and J ends, which lost 1 base and 4 bases, there was a span of 16 bases.

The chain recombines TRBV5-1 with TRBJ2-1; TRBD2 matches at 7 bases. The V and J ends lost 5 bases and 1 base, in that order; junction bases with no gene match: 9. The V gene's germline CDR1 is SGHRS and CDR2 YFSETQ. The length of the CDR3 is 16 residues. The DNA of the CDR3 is TGCGCCAGCAGAGGTAGGCGGGAGCGGTCCTACAATGAGCAGTTCTTC. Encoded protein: CASRGRRERSYNEQFF.

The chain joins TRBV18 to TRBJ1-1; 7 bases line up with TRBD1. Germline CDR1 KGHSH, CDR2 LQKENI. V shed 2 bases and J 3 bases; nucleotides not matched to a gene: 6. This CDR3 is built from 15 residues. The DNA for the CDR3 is TGTGCCAGCTCACCATTGGGCAGGGGGGACACTGAAGCTTTCTTT. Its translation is CASSPLGRGDTEAFF.

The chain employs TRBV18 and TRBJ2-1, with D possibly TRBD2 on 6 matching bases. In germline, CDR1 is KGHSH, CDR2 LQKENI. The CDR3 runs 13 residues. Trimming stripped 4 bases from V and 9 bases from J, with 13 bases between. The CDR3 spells CASSLRRSGEQFF. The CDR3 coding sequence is TGTGCCAGCTCACTTCGCCGTAGCGGTGAGCAGTTCTTC. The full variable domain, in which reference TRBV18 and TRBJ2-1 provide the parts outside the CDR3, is NAGVMQNPRHLVRRRGQEARLRCSPMKGHSHVYWYRQLPEEGLKFMVYLQKENIIDESGMPKERFSAEFPKEGPSILRIQQVVRGDSAAYFCASSLRRSGEQFFGPGTRLTVL.

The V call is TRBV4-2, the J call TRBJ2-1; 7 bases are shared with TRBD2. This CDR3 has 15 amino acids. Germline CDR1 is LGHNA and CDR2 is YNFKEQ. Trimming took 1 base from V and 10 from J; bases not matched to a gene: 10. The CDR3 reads CASSQGQLSGREQFF. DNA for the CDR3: TGTGCCAGCAGCCAAGGCCAATTATCCGGGAGGGAGCAGTTCTTC.

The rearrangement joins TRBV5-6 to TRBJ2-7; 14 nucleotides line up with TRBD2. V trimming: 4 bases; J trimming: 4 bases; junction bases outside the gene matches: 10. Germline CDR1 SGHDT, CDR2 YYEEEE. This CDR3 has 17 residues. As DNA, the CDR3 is TGTGCCAGCAGCACCTATGGGACTAGCGGGAGAGTATACGAGCAGTACTTC. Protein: CASSTYGTSGRVYEQYF. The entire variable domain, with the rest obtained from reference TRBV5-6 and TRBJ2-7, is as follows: DAGVTQSPTHLIKTRGQQVTLRCSPKSGHDTVSWYQQALGQGPQFIFQYYEEEERQRGNFPDRFSGHQFPNYSSELNVNALLLGDSALYLCASSTYGTSGRVYEQYFGPGTRLTVT.

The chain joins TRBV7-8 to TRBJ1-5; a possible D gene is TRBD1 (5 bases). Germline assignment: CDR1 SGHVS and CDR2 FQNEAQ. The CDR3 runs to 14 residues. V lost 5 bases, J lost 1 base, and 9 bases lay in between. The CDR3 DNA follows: TGTGCCAGCAGCCCGGGACGGAGCAATCAGCCCCAGCATTTT. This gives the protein CASSPGRSNQPQHF.

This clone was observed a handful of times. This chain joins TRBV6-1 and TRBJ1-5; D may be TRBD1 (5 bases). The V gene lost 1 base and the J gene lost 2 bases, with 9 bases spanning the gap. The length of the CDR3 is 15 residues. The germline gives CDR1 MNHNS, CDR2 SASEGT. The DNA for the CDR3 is TGTGCCAGCAGTGAAGTTATGGGGGGCAATCAGCCCCAGCATTTT. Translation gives CASSEVMGGNQPQHF.

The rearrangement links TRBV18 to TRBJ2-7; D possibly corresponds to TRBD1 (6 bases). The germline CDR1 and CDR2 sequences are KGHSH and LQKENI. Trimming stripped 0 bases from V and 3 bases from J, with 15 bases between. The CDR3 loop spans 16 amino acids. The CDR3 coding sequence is TGTGCCAGCTCACCACCAGGCAGGGGCGGCCTCTACGAGCAGTACTTC. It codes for CASSPPGRGGLYEQYF.

In DNA, the CDR3 is TGTGCCAGCAGTCGACAGGGTTACTATGGCTACACCTTC. Encoded protein: CASSRQGYYGYTF. V usage is TRBV6-5 and J usage is TRBJ1-2; TRBD1 agrees at 7 bases. V lost 5 bases to trimming and J lost 3 bases; unmatched junction nucleotides: 3. CDR1 and CDR2 from the germline V gene are MNHEY and SVGAGI. This CDR3 has 13 amino acids.

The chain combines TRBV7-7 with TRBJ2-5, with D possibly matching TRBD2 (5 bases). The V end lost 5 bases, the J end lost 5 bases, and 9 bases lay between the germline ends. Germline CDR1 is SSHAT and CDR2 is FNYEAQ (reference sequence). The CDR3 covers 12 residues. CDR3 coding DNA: TGTGCCAGCAGCCCCCCGGGGGAGACCCAGTACTTC. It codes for CASSPPGETQYF.

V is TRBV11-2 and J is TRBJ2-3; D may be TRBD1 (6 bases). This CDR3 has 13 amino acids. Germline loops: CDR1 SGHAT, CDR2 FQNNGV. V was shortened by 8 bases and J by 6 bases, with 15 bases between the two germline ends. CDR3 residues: CASSRGARDTQYF. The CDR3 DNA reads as TGTGCCAGCTCCAGGGGAGCAAGGGATACGCAGTATTTT. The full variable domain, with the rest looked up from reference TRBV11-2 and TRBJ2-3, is EAGVAQSPRYKIIEKRQSVAFWCNPISGHATLYWYQQILGQGPKLLIQFQNNGVVDDSQLPKDRFSAERLKGVDSTLKIQPAKLEDSAVYLCASSRGARDTQYFGPGTRLTVL.

Here the CDR3 reads CSVEDWEGTLRGNTEAFF. DNA of the CDR3: TGCAGCGTTGAAGATTGGGAGGGGACCCTCCGAGGAAACACTGAAGCTTTCTTT. The chain uses TRBV29-1 and TRBJ1-1, with TRBD1 as a possible D gene (5 bases). Trimming took 0 bases from V and 2 from J, leaving 22 bases between them. The germline V gene has CDR1 SQVTM and CDR2 ANQGSEA. The CDR3 covers 18 residues.